This T cell receptor (beta chain) was sequenced in a study of T cell responses to AZD1222 COVID-19 vaccine. TCRdb keeps only in-frame clones here, not all; method: immunoSEQ multiplex PCR. The sample includes about 150,000 clones, roughly 93% of them seen just once. With respect to this clone: The antigen remains undetermined.

Germline V gene lookup returns CDR1 KGHSH and CDR2 LQKENI. The length of the CDR3 is 12 residues. Trimming shortened V by 6 bases and J by 4 bases, and 9 bases separated the two germline ends. Findings and limits, study-wide: Donors skewed white British and female; clonal diversity was possibly underestimated. Spike was spanned by vaccine-associated CD4 TCRs, which were dominant at 160-218 and 743-854. Reportedly, nearly half of unique spike TCRs recognized epitopes outside B.1.351/B.1.1.7 mutations. All repertoire sampling was performed exclusively after the peak T cell response.

The TCR was taken from an adult who received the AZD1222 COVID-19 vaccine. The sequenced sample was peripheral blood, obtained 28 days after the second AZD1222 dose. The V and J genes are TRBV18 and TRBJ1-1; D ambiguous. CDR3 amino acids: CASSSAGTEAFF. The CDR3 nucleotides read TGTGCCAGCTCGTCAGCAGGCACTGAAGCTTTCTTT.